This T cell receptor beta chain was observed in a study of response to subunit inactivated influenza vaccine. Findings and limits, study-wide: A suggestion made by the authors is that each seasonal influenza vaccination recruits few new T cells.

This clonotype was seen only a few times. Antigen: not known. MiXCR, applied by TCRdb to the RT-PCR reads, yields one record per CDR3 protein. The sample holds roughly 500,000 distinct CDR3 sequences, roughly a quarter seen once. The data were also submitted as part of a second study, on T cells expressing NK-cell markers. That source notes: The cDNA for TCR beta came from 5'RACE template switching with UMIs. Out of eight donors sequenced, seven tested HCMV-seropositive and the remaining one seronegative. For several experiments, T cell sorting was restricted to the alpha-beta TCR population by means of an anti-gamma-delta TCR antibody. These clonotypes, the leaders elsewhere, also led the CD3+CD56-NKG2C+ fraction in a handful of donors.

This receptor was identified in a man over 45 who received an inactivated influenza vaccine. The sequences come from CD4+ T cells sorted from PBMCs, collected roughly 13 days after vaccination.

The CDR3 is CSASRGTGNTEAFF. The CDR3 DNA sequence: TGCAGTGCTAGTAGGGGGACAGGGAACACTGAAGCTTTCTTT. V gene TRBV20-1 combines with J gene TRBJ1-1; TRBD1 aligns across 8 bases. V gave up 3 bases and J gave up 1 base; unmatched junction bases: 4. Germline V gene lookup returns CDR1 DFQATT and CDR2 SNEGSKA (reference sequence). This CDR3 is 14 amino acids long.